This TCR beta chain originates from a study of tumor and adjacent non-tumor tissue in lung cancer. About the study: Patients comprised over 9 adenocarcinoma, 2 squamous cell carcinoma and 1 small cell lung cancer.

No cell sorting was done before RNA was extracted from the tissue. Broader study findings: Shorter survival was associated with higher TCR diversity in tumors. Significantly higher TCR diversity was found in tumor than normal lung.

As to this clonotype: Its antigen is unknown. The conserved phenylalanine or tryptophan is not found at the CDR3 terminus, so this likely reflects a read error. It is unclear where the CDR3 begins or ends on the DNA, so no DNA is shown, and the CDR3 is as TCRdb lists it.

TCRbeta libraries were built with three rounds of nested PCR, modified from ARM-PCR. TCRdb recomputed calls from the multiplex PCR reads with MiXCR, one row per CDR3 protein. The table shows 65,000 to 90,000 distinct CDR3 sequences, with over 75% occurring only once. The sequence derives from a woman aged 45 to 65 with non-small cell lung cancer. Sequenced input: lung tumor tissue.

The CDR3 protein is CASSSEDWLNTEVFS. The rearrangement joins TRBV11-1 to TRBJ1-1. Germline V gene sequence: CDR1 SGHAT, CDR2 FQDESV (reference sequence). Counting both end residues, the CDR3 totals 15 amino acids.